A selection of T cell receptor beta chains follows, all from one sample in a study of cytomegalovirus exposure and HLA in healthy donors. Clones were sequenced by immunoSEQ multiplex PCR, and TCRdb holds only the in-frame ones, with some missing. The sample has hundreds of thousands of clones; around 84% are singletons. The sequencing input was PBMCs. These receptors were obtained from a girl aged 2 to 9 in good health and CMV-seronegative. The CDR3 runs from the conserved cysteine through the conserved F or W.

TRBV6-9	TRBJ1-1	CASSWDSGNTEAFF
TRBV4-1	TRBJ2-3	CASSQDRPGLAGNTDTQYF
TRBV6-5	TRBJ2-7	CASSYSETGVYEQYF
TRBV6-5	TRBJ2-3	CASSYTPAGGTDTQYF
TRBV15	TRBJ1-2	CATSRRGAGAYGYTF
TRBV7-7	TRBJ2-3	CASSLEFQDTQYF
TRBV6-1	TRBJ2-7	CAAGGSVDHYEQYF
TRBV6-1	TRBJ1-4	CASSERLMGQLREKLFF
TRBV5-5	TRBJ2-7	CASTLRAGVSYEQYF
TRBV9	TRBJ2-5	CASSAPGLAEVYQETQYF
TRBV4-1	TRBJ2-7	CASSQELIGRPSSYEQYF
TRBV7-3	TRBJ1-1	CASSPQGARLKNTEAFF
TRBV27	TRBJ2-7	CASSSRDRGEQYF
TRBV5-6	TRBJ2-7	CASRNQVNYEQYF
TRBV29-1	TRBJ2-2	CSVEDWKGANTGELFF
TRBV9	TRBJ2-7	CASSVQGRGYEQYF
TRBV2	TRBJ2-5	CASSGDSLIQETQYF
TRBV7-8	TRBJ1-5	CASSFGSDWGQPQHF
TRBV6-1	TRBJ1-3	CASSEGPEGTIYF
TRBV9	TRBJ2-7	CASSASPRDTYEQYF
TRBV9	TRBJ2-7	CASSVGASGAYEQYF
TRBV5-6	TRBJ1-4	CASSSTGGGATNEKLFF
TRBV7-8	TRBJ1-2	CASSLLPRDGYTF